This is a list of T cell receptor beta chains from one sample in a study of T cells after posttransplantation cyclophosphamide. Only in-frame clones appear in the TCRdb table, and some are missing; sequencing was by immunoSEQ multiplex PCR. The table has fewer than 5,000 clones, around 72% seen once. The source material was PBMCs, sampled 362 days after allogeneic stem cell transplant with posttransplant cyclophosphamide. Source of these receptors: a male patient between 55 and 70 years old who received an allogeneic stem cell transplant from an unrelated donor, was CMV-positive, and had acute GVHD only. Certain T cells may be donor cells from the graft. Each CDR3 is given with its conserved first and last residue. A D gene is named only where the DNA matches it firmly. Part of the rows lack a size; the others show once, few, many or a class for expanded clones.

size	D	V	J	DNA	CDR3
medium-sized	.	TRBV6-5	TRBJ2-2	TGTGCCAGCAGTGAGTTGTTCACCGGGGAGCTGTTTTTT	CASSELFTGELFF
.	TRBD2	TRBV15	TRBJ2-3	TGTGCCACCAGCAGACCCGGGACTAGCCTCACAGATACGCAGTATTTT	CATSRPGTSLTDTQYF
.	.	TRBV27	TRBJ1-5	TGTGCCAGCAGTAAGGAGTCCCCTAGCAATCAGCCCCAGCATTTT	CASSKESPSNQPQHF
few	TRBD2	TRBV18	TRBJ2-1	TGTGCCAGCTCACCACGGCGGGAGAGCTCCTACAATGAGCAGTTCTTC	CASSPRRESSYNEQFF
.	.	TRBV6-1	TRBJ1-1	TGTGCCAGCAGTGAACCGGGATTGGTGACTGAAGCTTTCTTT	CASSEPGLVTEAFF
.	.	TRBV5-1	TRBJ2-3	TGCGCCAGCAGCGTCGGGACTTACCCAGATACGCAGTATTTT	CASSVGTYPDTQYF
.	.	TRBV28	TRBJ2-1	TGTGCCAGCAGTTTTCGTGAGCAGTTCTTC	CASSFREQFF
once	.	TRBV6-1	TRBJ2-1	TGTGCCAGCAGTGGGCCTCTGGGGGCAATGTCCTACAATGAGCAGTTCTTC	CASSGPLGAMSYNEQFF
.	TRBD1	TRBV28	TRBJ2-5	TGTGCCAGCAGTTTCGGCGGGACAGGGGGGGAGACCCAGTACTTC	CASSFGGTGGETQYF
few	.	TRBV4-2	TRBJ1-2	TGTGCCAGCAGCCAAGAGCGGGGTGCCTACACCTTC	CASSQERGAYTF
.	.	TRBV7-6	TRBJ2-7	TGTGCCAGCAGCGACCCACTACGTGAGCAGTACTTC	CASSDPLREQYF
few	.	TRBV6-1	TRBJ1-1	TGTGCCAGCAAGGAGGTCGCTGAAGCTTTCTTT	CASKEVAEAFF
.	TRBD1	TRBV7-2	TRBJ2-7	TGTGCCAGCAGCCCAAGGACAGGGAAGACCTACGAGCAGTACTTC	CASSPRTGKTYEQYF
.	TRBD1	TRBV28	TRBJ2-1	TGTGCCAGCAGTTTTCCGGGACAGTACTACAATGAGCAGTTCTTC	CASSFPGQYYNEQFF
.	.	TRBV5-8	TRBJ1-1	TGTGCCAGCAGCTCGCTCGGAAGTTGGTCCATCGCGGACACTGAAGCTTTCTTT	CASSSLGSWSIADTEAFF
.	TRBD1	TRBV11-2	TRBJ2-1	TGTGCCAGCAGCTTCCCGGGACAGGACAATGAGCAGTTCTTC	CASSFPGQDNEQFF
.	TRBD2	TRBV4-1	TRBJ2-3	TGCGCCAGCAGCCAACAGACCGGGGGGACAGATACGCAGTATTTT	CASSQQTGGTDTQYF
.	.	TRBV10-3	TRBJ2-6	TGTGCCATCAGCAGGGCTGGGGCCAACGTCCTGACTTTC	CAISRAGANVLTF
.	TRBD1	TRBV18	TRBJ1-3	TGTGCCAGCTCACCCCCTCTGACAGGGGTGAAAGGAAACACCATATATTTT	CASSPPLTGVKGNTIYF
.	.	TRBV19	TRBJ1-1	TGTGCCAGTAGTTGGCGGCAATTCACTGAAGCTTTCTTT	CASSWRQFTEAFF
.	TRBD1	TRBV4-2	TRBJ2-1	TGTGCCAGCAGCCAAGTAAGTTCCGGACAGGGGGCGAGTAATGAGCAGTTCTTC	CASSQVSSGQGASNEQFF
.	TRBD2	TRBV7-9	TRBJ2-1	TGTGCCAGCAGCTTTGAGGGAGGGTACAATGAGCAGTTCTTC	CASSFEGGYNEQFF
.	.	TRBV11-3	TRBJ1-1	TGTGCCAGCAGCCCAGAGGGGGAAATGAGCACTGAAGCTTTCTTT	CASSPEGEMSTEAFF
.	.	TRBV9	TRBJ2-2	TGTGCCAGCAGCGTATCTGGGACACCCAGCGGGGAGCTGTTTTTT	CASSVSGTPSGELFF
once	.	TRBV9	TRBJ1-3	TGTGCCAGCAGCGTAGAAATGACAGGTGTTCACTCTGGAAACACCATATATTTT	CASSVEMTGVHSGNTIYF
.	.	TRBV25-1	TRBJ2-7	TGTGCCAGCAGTGATTTCTTGGGTGGGGGCAGCGCCTACGAGCAGTACTTC	CASSDFLGGGSAYEQYF
.	.	TRBV9	TRBJ2-1	TGTGCCAGCAGCCCCTACAGGGTCGGCAATGAGCAGTTCTTC	CASSPYRVGNEQFF
.	TRBD2	TRBV7-2	TRBJ2-1	TGTGCCAGCAGCTTAAGAACTAGCGCTCACAATGAGCAGTTCTTC	CASSLRTSAHNEQFF
few	.	TRBV2	TRBJ2-5	TGTGCCAGCAGACCGAGACAGGATATCGGGGAGACCCAGTACTTC	CASRPRQDIGETQYF
.	.	TRBV25-1	TRBJ1-4	TGTGCCAGCAGTGCAGCCGGGCGGGGGGAAAATGAAAAACTGTTTTTT	CASSAAGRGENEKLFF
.	TRBD2	TRBV11-3	TRBJ2-1	TGTGCCAGCAGCCTAGCGGGAGGGGACTACAATGAGCAGTTCTTC	CASSLAGGDYNEQFF
.	TRBD1	TRBV27	TRBJ1-1	TGTGCCAGCAGTTTAGTTGGGACAGGGAGGAACACTGAAGCTTTCTTT	CASSLVGTGRNTEAFF
.	.	TRBV5-6	TRBJ2-1	TGTGCCAGCAGCTTGGTTTCCGGTTTCTCCAATGAGCAGTTCTTC	CASSLVSGFSNEQFF
.	TRBD2	TRBV7-9	TRBJ2-1	TGTGCCAGCAGCTTACCCCGGAGGCTAGCGGGGGCATACAATGAGCAGTTCTTC	CASSLPRRLAGAYNEQFF
.	.	TRBV5-4	TRBJ2-7	TGTGCCAGCAGCTTGACGGCGAGGGACGAGCAGTACTTC	CASSLTARDEQYF
.	.	TRBV30	TRBJ2-7	TGTGCCTGGAGTGTACTCGGTAAGAAGCCCAAGCCAAATACCTACGAGCAGTACTTC	CAWSVLGKKPKPNTYEQYF
.	.	TRBV5-8	TRBJ1-2	TGTGCCAGCAGCCACGTAGCTAACTATGGCTACACCTTC	CASSHVANYGYTF
.	.	TRBV7-9	TRBJ1-5	TGTGCCAGCAGCTTAGTGACGGGTAGCAATCAGCCCCAGCATTTT	CASSLVTGSNQPQHF
.	.	TRBV6-1	TRBJ1-4	TGTGCCAGCAGCCCAAGGGGGACTAATGAAAAACTGTTTTTT	CASSPRGTNEKLFF
few	.	TRBV4-1	TRBJ2-1	TGCGCCAGCAGCCGCGGGACTTTTAGCTACAATGAGCAGTTCTTC	CASSRGTFSYNEQFF
.	.	TRBV18	TRBJ1-5	TGTGCCAGCTCACCATCGAAGGGGGATCAGCCCCAGCATTTT	CASSPSKGDQPQHF
.	TRBD1	TRBV28	TRBJ2-5	TGTGCCAGCAGCCAGGACAGGGTAGGAGAGACCCAGTACTTC	CASSQDRVGETQYF
.	.	TRBV9	TRBJ2-5	TGTGCCAGCAGCGTAGGTGGAGGGCAAGAGACCCAGTACTTC	CASSVGGGQETQYF
once	.	TRBV7-9	TRBJ1-1	TGTGCCAGCAGCTTATCACAGGGAAGGGGAATGAACACTGAAGCTTTCTTT	CASSLSQGRGMNTEAFF
.	.	TRBV14	TRBJ2-2	TGTGCCAGCAGTGACCGCGACTCGAACACCGGGGAGCTGTTTTTT	CASSDRDSNTGELFF
.	.	TRBV6-1	TRBJ2-7	TGTGCCAGCAGTGGGCAGGCGGGTTTACTGTACGAGCAGTACTTC	CASSGQAGLLYEQYF
.	.	TRBV27	TRBJ2-6	TGTGCCAGCAGTCCTCCTGGGGCCAACGTCCTGACTTTC	CASSPPGANVLTF
.	TRBD1	TRBV9	TRBJ1-2	TGTGCCAGCAGTGGACAGGGAGGTTATGGCTACACCTTC	CASSGQGGYGYTF
.	TRBD2	TRBV19	TRBJ2-1	TGTGCCAGTAGTATGGAACTAGCGGGGGGCTACAATGAGCAGTTCTTC	CASSMELAGGYNEQFF
.	TRBD2	TRBV19	TRBJ2-3	TGTGCCAGTAGTATCTTTGGGACTAGCGGTAGCACAGATACGCAGTATTTT	CASSIFGTSGSTDTQYF
once	TRBD2	TRBV5-1	TRBJ2-5	TGCGCCAGCAGCTTGTCTAGCGGGGTAGAAGAGACCCAGTACTTC	CASSLSSGVEETQYF
.	.	TRBV28	TRBJ1-1	TGTGCCAGCAGTTCCCAGGGCGCTATGAACACTGAAGCTTTCTTT	CASSSQGAMNTEAFF
.	.	TRBV18	TRBJ2-3	TGTGCCAGCTCACCCTACCAGGGTAAGCCTCACACAGATACGCAGTATTTT	CASSPYQGKPHTDTQYF
.	.	TRBV29-1	TRBJ2-3	TGCAGCGTTGAAGGGGGCGTGGGAGGAACAGATACGCAGTATTTT	CSVEGGVGGTDTQYF
.	.	TRBV10-3	TRBJ1-1	TGTGCCATCAGTGACCAAGGTGGGGCCACTGAAGCTTTCTTT	CAISDQGGATEAFF
.	.	TRBV6-1	TRBJ2-7	TGTGCCAGCAGTGACCCAGGGGGGCCTCGGTACGAGCAGTACTTC	CASSDPGGPRYEQYF
few	TRBD1	TRBV19	TRBJ1-1	TGTGCCAGTAGTCCGAGACAGGGGGCGATCCGGCAAGCTTTCTTT	CASSPRQGAIRQAFF
.	TRBD1	TRBV6-6	TRBJ1-4	TGTGCCAGCAGTAGCGGACAGGGGTATGAAAAACTGTTTTTT	CASSSGQGYEKLFF
.	TRBD1	TRBV18	TRBJ1-2	TGTGCCAGCTCACGCACAGGGGGGGTCGACTATGGCTACACCTTC	CASSRTGGVDYGYTF
.	.	TRBV19	TRBJ1-2	TGTGCCAGTAGTATCCGGGTGTTCTATGGCTACACCTTC	CASSIRVFYGYTF